This T cell receptor beta chain was profiled in a study of OX40 agonist ivuxolimab in advanced cancers. Overall study results and limits: Doses of 0.1 to 3.0 mg/kg were accompanied by clonal expansion of CD4+ and CD8+ blood T cells by week 6.

For this clone: Its matching antigen is unknown.

Clones were sequenced by immunoSEQ multiplex PCR, and TCRdb holds only the in-frame ones, with some missing. The sample consists of roughly 81,000 clones, 90% to 95% of them appearing once. Germline V gene lookup returns CDR1 SGHTA and CDR2 FQGTGA. This CDR3 is built from 16 residues. V lost 6 bases, J lost 6 bases, and 9 bases stayed unmatched. This material consisted of CD4+ or CD8+ T cells sorted from blood, taken in a trial of the OX40 agonist ivuxolimab. The receptor comes from an adult with an advanced solid tumor such as melanoma, head and neck, liver or kidney cancer. J is TRBJ2-1 and V is TRBV7-3, with 12 bases fitting TRBD2. The CDR3 region is CASRPSGRAPPNEQFF. The DNA of the CDR3 is TGTGCCAGCAGGCCTAGCGGGAGGGCCCCCCCCAATGAGCAGTTCTTC.